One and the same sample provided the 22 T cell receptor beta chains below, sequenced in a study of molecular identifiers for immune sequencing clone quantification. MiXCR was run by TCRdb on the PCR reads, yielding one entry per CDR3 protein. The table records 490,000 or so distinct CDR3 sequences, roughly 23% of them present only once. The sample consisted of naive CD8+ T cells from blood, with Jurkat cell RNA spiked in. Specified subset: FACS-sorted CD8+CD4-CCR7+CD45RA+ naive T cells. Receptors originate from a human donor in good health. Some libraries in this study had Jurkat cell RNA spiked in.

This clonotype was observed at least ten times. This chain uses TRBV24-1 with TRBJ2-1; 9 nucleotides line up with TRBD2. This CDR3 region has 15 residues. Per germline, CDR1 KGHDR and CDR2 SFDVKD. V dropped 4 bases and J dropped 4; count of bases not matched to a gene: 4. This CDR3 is CATSELTSGYNEQFF. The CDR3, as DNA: TGTGCCACCAGTGAGTTGACTAGCGGATACAATGAGCAGTTCTTC.

CDR3 protein: CASSLVVGGKNIQYF. In nucleotides, the CDR3 is TGTGCCAGCAGCTTAGTGGTCGGGGGCAAAAACATTCAGTACTTC. The rearrangement uses TRBV7-2 and TRBJ2-4; tentatively, D is TRBD2 (6 bases). V lost 1 base to trimming and J lost 3 bases, with 10 bases between them. CDR3 length: 15 residues. The germline CDR1 and CDR2 sequences are SGHTA and FQGNSA.

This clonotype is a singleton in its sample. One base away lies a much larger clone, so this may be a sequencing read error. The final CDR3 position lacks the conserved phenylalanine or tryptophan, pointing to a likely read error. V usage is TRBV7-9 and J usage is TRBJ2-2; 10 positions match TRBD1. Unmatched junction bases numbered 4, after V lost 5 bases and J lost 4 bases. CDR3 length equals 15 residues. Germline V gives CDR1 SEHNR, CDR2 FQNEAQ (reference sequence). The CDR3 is CASSPRDRGTGELFS. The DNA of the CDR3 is TGTGCCAGCAGCCCCCGGGACAGGGGCACCGGGGAGCTGTTTTCT.

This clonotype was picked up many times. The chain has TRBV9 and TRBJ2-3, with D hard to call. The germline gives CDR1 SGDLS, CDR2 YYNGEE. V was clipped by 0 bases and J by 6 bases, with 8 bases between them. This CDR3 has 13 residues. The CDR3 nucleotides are TGTGCCAGCAGCGTAGGACATCCCGATACGCAGTATTTT. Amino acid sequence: CASSVGHPDTQYF.

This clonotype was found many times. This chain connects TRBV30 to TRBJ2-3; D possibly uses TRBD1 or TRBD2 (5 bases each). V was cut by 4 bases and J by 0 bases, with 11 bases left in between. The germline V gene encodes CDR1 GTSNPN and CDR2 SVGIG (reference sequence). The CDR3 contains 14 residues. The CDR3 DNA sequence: TGTGCCTGGACCCGAGGGGTTAGCACAGATACGCAGTATTTT. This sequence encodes CAWTRGVSTDTQYF.

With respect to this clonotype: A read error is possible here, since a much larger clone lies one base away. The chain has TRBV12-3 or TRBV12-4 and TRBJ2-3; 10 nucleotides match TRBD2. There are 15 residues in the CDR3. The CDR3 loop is CASNALAGSKDTQYF. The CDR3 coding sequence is TGTGCCAGCAACGCACTAGCGGGAAGCAAAGATACGCAGTATTTT.

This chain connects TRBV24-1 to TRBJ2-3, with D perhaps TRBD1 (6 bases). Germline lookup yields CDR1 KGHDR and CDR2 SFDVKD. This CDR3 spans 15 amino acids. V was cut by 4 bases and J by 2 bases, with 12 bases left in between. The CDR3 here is CATSERDTYTDTQYF. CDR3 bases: TGTGCCACCAGTGAAAGGGACACCTACACAGATACGCAGTATTTT.

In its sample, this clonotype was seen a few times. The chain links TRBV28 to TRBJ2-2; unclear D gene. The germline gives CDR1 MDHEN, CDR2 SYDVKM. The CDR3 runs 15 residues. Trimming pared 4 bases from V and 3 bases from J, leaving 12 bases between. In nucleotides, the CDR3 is TGTGCCAGCAGTTCCCCGGGCAGCTACACCGGGGAGCTGTTTTTT. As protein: CASSSPGSYTGELFF. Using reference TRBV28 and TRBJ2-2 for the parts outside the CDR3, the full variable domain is DVKVTQSSRYLVKRTGEKVFLECVQDMDHENMFWYRQDPGLGLRLIYFSYDVKMKEKGDIPEGYSVSREKKERFSLILESASTNQTSMYLCASSSPGSYTGELFFGEGSRLTVL.

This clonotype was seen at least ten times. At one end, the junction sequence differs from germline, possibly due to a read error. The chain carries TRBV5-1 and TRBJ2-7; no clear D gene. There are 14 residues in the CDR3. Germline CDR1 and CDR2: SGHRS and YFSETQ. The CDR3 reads CASSLELGSFEQYF. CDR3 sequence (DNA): TGCGCCAGCAGCTTGGAGCTGGGCTCCTTCGAGCAGTACTTC.

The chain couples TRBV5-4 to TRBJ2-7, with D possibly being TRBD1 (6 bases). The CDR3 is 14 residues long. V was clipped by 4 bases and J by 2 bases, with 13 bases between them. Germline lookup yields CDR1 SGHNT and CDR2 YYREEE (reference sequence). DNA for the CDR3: TGTGCCAGCAGCGGAGCGGACAGCCCCTACGAGCAGTACTTC. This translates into CASSGADSPYEQYF. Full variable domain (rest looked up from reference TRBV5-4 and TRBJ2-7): ETGVTQSPTHLIKTRGQQVTLRCSSQSGHNTVSWYQQALGQGPQFIFQYYREEENGRGNFPPRFSGLQFPNYSSELNVNALELDDSALYLCASSGADSPYEQYFGPGTRLTVT.

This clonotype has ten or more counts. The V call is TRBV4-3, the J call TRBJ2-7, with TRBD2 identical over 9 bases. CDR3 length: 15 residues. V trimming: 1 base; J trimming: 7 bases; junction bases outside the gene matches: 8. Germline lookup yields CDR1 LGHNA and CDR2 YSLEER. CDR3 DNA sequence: TGCGCCAGCAGCCAAGCGGTAGCGGGGGCAGGGGAGCAGTACTTC. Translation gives CASSQAVAGAGEQYF.

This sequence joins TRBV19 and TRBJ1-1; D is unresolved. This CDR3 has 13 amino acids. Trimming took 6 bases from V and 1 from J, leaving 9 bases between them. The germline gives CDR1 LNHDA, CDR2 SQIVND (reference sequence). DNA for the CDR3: TGTGCCAGTAGGGGTGACGGGAACACTGAAGCTTTCTTT. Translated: CASRGDGNTEAFF.

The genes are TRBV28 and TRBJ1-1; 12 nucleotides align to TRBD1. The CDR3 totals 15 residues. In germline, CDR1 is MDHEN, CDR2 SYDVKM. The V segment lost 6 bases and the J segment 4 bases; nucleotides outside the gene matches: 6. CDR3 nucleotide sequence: TGTGCCAGCAGACTTCCGGGACAGGGGGCCACTGAAGCTTTCTTT. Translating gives CASRLPGQGATEAFF. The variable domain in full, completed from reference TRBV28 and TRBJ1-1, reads DVKVTQSSRYLVKRTGEKVFLECVQDMDHENMFWYRQDPGLGLRLIYFSYDVKMKEKGDIPEGYSVSREKKERFSLILESASTNQTSMYLCASRLPGQGATEAFFGQGTRLTVV.

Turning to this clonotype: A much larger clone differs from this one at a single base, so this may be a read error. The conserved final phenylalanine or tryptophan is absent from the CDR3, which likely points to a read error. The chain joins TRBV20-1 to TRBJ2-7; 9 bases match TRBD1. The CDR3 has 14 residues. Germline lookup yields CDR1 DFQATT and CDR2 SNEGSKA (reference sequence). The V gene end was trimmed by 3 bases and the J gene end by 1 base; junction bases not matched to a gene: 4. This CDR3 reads CSASSGTGSYEQYL. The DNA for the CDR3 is TGCAGTGCTAGCTCCGGGACAGGGTCCTACGAGCAGTACCTC.

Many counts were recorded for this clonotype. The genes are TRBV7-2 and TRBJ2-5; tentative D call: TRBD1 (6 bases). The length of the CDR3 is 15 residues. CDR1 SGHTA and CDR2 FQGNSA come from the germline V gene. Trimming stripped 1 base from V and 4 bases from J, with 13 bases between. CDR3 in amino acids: CASSLGQGFGETQYF. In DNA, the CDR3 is TGTGCCAGCAGCTTAGGGCAGGGGTTTGGAGAGACCCAGTACTTC.

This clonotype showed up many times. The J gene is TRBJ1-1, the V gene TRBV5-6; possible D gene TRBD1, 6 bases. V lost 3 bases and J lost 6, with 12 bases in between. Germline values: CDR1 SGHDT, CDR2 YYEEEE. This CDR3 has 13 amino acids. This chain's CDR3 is CASSSGVTPEAFF. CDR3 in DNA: TGTGCCAGCAGCTCAGGGGTGACACCTGAAGCTTTCTTT.

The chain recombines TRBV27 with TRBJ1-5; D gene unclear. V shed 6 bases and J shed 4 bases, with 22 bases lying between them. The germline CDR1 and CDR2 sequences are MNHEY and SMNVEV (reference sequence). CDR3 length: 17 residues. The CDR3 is CASSSRGLVSLNQPQHF. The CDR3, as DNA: TGTGCCAGCAGCTCCCGTGGGTTGGTCAGTCTAAATCAGCCCCAGCATTTT.

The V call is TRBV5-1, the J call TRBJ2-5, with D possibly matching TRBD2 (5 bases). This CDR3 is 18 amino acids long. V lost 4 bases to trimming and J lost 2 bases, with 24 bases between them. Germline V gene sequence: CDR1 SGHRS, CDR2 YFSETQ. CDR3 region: CASSPGIFQAPTQETQYF. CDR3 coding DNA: TGCGCCAGCAGCCCCGGGATCTTTCAAGCTCCCACACAAGAGACCCAGTACTTC.

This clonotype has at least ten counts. CDR3 coding DNA: TGTGCCAGCAGTTCCCAACCCTCTGGGGCCAACGTCCTGACTTTC. Translated, it gives CASSSQPSGANVLTF. V gene TRBV12-3 or TRBV12-4 combines with J gene TRBJ2-6, with D unresolved. CDR3 length: 15 residues. The ends were cut back, 4 bases at V and 0 bases at J, with 7 bases in the middle.

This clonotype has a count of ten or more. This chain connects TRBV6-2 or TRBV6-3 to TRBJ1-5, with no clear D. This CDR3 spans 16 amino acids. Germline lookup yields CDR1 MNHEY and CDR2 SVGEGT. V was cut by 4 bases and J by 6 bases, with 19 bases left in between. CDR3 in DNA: TGTGCCAGCAGTTCGACACTAGACAATTTCCGTCAGCCCCAGCATTTT. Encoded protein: CASSSTLDNFRQPQHF.

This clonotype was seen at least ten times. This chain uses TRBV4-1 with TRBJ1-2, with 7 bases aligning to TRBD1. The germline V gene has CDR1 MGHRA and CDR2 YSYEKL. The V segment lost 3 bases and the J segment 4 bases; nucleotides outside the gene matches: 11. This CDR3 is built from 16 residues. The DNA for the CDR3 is TGCGCCAGCAGCCATGTAACAGGGGCACCCACCTATGGCTACACCTTC. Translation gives CASSHVTGAPTYGYTF.

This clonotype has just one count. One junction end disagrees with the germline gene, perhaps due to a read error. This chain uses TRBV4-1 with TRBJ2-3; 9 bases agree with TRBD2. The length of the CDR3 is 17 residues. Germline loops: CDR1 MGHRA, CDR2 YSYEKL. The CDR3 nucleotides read TGCACCAGCAGCCAAGTCTTCGGCGGGGGGGCCACAGATACGCAGTATTTT. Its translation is CTSSQVFGGGATDTQYF.